This T cell receptor (beta chain) was observed in a study of identical twins. This clonotype was recorded a few times. What it binds is unknown. TCRdb redid the calling of the 5' RACE reads with MiXCR, one entry per CDR3 protein. The sample holds some 240,000 distinct CDR3 sequences; about 8.5% are singletons and the top ten take less than 4%. General study findings and limits: Compared with unrelated sharing, twin-shared out-of-frame alpha sequences had more low-probability sequences. These conclusions were based on statistical analysis (cross-sectional, not following the same donors).

CDR1 SEHNR and CDR2 FQNEAQ come from the germline V gene (reference sequence). The CDR3 covers 13 residues. The ends lost 11 bases at V and 6 bases at J; junction bases unmatched: 6. These data also formed part of another study, on yellow fever vaccine responses in identical twins.

The sequence was obtained from a woman aged 18-29 years in good health. This chain joins TRBV7-9 and TRBJ2-2, with 10 bases aligning to TRBD1. Sequences were obtained from CD8+ T cells sorted from blood. The CDR3 is CAHRDRGPGELFF. DNA of the CDR3: TGTGCCCACCGGGACAGGGGTCCCGGGGAGCTGTTTTTT.